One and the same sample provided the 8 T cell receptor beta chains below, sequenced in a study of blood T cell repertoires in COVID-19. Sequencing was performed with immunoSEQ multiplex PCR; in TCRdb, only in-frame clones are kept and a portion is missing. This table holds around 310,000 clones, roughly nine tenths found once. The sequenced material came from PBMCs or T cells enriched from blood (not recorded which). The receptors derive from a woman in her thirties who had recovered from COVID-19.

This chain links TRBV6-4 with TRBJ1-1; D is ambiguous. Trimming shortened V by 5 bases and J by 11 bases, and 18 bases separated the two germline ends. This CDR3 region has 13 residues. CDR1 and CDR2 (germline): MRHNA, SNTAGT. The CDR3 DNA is TGTGCCAGCAGTCTTGAGTTGGGGTCGGGGGCTTTCTTT. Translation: CASSLELGSGAFF.

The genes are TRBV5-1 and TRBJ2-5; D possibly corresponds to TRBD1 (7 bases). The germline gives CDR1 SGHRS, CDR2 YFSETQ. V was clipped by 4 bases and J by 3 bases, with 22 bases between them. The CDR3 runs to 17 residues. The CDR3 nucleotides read TGCGCCAGCAGCCAAGGGAGGACAGGACTACTAAAAGAGACCCAGTACTTC. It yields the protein CASSQGRTGLLKETQYF.

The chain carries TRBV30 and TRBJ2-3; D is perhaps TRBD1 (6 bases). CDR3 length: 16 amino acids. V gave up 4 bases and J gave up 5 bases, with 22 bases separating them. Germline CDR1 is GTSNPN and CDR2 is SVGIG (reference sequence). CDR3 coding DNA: TGTGCCTGGACCTCCGGGACATTAGATATTGGAGATACGCAGTATTTT. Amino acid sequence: CAWTSGTLDIGDTQYF.

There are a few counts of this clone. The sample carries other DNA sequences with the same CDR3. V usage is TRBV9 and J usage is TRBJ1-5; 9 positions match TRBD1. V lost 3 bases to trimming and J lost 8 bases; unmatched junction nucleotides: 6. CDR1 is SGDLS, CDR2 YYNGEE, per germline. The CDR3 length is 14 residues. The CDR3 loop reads CASSATGGREPQHF. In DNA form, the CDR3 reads TGTGCCAGCAGCGCGACAGGGGGTAGAGAGCCCCAGCATTTT. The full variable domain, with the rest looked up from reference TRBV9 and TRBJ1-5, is DSGVTQTPKHLITATGQRVTLRCSPRSGDLSVYWYQQSLDQGLQFLIQYYNGEERAKGNILERFSAQQFPDLHSELNLSSLELGDSALYFCASSATGGREPQHFGDGTRLSIL.

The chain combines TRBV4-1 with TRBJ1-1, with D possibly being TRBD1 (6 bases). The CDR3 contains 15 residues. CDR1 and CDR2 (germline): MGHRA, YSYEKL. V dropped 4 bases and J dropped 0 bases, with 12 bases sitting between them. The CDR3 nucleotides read TGCGCCAGCAGCCGAGCGACAGGTATGAACACTGAAGCTTTCTTT. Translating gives CASSRATGMNTEAFF.

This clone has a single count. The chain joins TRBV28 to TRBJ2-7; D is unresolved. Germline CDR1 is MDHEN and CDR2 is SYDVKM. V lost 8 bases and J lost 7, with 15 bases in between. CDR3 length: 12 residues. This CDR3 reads CASSVSREEQYF. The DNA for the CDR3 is TGTGCCAGCTCAGTTTCTAGAGAAGAGCAGTACTTC.

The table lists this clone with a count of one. This chain's CDR3 is CAIREGPGGNEQYF. The DNA for the CDR3 is TGTGCCATCAGAGAGGGACCGGGGGGCAACGAGCAGTACTTC. The chain carries TRBV10-3 and TRBJ2-7; perhaps TRBD2 as D (7 bases). The CDR3 is 14 residues long. V lost 6 bases and J lost 5, with 17 bases in between. Germline CDR1 reads ENHRY; CDR2 reads SYGVKD.

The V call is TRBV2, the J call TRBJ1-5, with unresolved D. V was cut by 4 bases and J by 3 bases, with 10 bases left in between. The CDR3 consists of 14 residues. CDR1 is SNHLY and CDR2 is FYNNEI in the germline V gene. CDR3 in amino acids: CASSGVSANQPQHF. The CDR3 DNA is TGTGCCAGCAGTGGAGTTAGCGCCAATCAGCCCCAGCATTTT.